This T cell receptor beta chain was found in a study of cytomegalovirus exposure and HLA in healthy donors. Looking at the study overall: In a later analysis, it was reported that the approximately 120 validation repertoires had been produced on the same platform as the 700 or so repertoires belonging to the first cohort.

The table came from immunoSEQ multiplex PCR; TCRdb's copy has only in-frame clones and leaves some out. The sample shows 260,000 or so clones, about 90% of them seen only once. The CDR3 is made up of 15 amino acids. Germline V CDR1 and CDR2: SEHNR, FQNEAQ (reference sequence). The trim removed 5 bases at V and 2 bases at J, leaving 7 bases unmatched. The sequenced sample consisted of PBMCs. The TCR originated in a woman in her 30s in good health and CMV-seronegative. V and J are TRBV7-9 and TRBJ2-7, with 9 bases aligning to TRBD2. In DNA, the CDR3 is TGTGCCAGCAGCGTGAGCGGGAGGTTGGCCTACGAGCAGTACTTC. Its translation is CASSVSGRLAYEQYF. Looking up the rest from reference TRBV7-9 and TRBJ2-7 gives the full variable domain: DTGVSQNPRHKITKRGQNVTFRCDPISEHNRLYWYRQTLGQGPEFLTYFQNEAQLEKSRLLSDRFSAERPKGSFSTLEIQRTEQGDSAMYLCASSVSGRLAYEQYFGPGTRLTVT.